The entry that follows covers one T cell receptor beta chain sequence. What it binds is not known. Germline assignment: CDR1 SGHTA and CDR2 FQGTGA. CDR3 size: 16 residues. J lost 3 bases, V lost 7 bases, and 11 bases had no gene match. These data are taken from a study of immune cell composition in non-small cell lung cancer. General study findings and limits: Tumour TCR-beta clonality was not significantly tied to smoking pack-years.

Assay used: immunoSEQ multiplex PCR; TCRdb lists only in-frame clones, some missing. Seen here are roughly 970 clones, around 70% observed once, and the top ten hold about 33%. Normal lung sampling was at least 3 cm from the tumour, as distant as possible. Genomic DNA came from frozen unsorted single-cell suspensions. This TCR was recovered from a human donor with non-small cell lung cancer. Material for sequencing was non-adjacent lung tissue. V gene TRBV7-3 combines with J gene TRBJ2-3; 9 bases line up with TRBD2. This chain's CDR3 is CASTPQREAITDTQYF. CDR3 DNA: TGTGCCAGCACCCCCCAGCGGGAGGCAATAACAGATACGCAGTATTTT.